This T cell receptor beta chain was recovered during a study of metastatic and nonmetastatic thyroid tumors. Study-wide background: Repertoires of blood and of tissue (tumor or nodule) from malignant and benign thyroid patients were compared.

TCRdb ran MiXCR on the PCR reads. In the table there are about 40,000 clones, around 16% of which are singletons. V was trimmed by 5 bases and J by 4 bases, leaving 14 bases between them. Germline lookup yields CDR1 SGHVS and CDR2 FQNEAQ. The CDR3 has 14 residues. This clone showed up many times. Prior to thyroid surgery, none of the patients had received any treatment. The sequencing sample was made of blood. The source of this sequence is a female donor with papillary thyroid cancer or a benign thyroid nodule (not recorded which). Some clones in this sample may be carry-over from other donors' samples. The J gene is TRBJ2-5, the V gene TRBV7-8; weak D call: TRBD1 (6 bases). CDR3 sequence: CASSQTGLGETQYF. In DNA form, the CDR3 reads TGTGCCAGCAGCCAAACAGGGCTGGGAGAGACCCAGTACTTC.